This T cell receptor (beta chain) stems from a study of blood T cell repertoires in COVID-19. About the study: Acute and convalescent COVID-19 specimens originated in the United States, Italy and Spain. Sample material is recorded as cDNA or gDNA derived from T cells, B-cell-depleted T cells, or PBMCs.

In the authors' methods: Amplification of reference gene primers was used by the study to estimate nucleated cell counts. Only in-frame clones appear in the TCRdb table, and some are missing; sequencing was by immunoSEQ multiplex PCR. V and J calls and clone size are as listed in that table; D and trimming were resolved from the DNA. The sample records just over 75,000 clones, 65% to 85% being singletons. The TCR sequence derives from a man in his forties or fifties with acute or convalescent COVID-19. Sequencing was done on a sample of peripheral blood.

Here the CDR3 DNA reads TGCAGCGGCGGGGTGGATTACTACGAGCAGTACTTC. As protein: CSGGVDYYEQYF. The genes are TRBV29-1 and TRBJ2-7, with D tentatively TRBD2 (6 bases). In germline, CDR1 is SQVTM, CDR2 ANQGSEA. V lost 7 bases, J lost 3 bases, and 13 bases lay in between. The CDR3 runs to 12 residues.